The 13 T cell receptor beta chains in this list originate from one sample, sequenced in a study of blood T cell repertoires in COVID-19. Method: immunoSEQ multiplex PCR; TCRdb's copy keeps in-frame clones and lacks some. This sample has around 300,000 clones, with 87% found just once. Sequences were obtained from PBMCs or T cells enriched from blood (not recorded which). These receptors were obtained from a woman between 40 and 50 years old who had recovered from COVID-19.

V usage is TRBV6-5 and J usage is TRBJ1-2; the D gene is possibly TRBD1 (6 bases). Trimming cost V 5 bases and J 2 bases, with 9 bases left between them. Germline V gene data show CDR1 as MNHEY and CDR2 as SVGAGI. The CDR3 loop spans 13 amino acids. The CDR3 DNA follows: TGTGCCAGCAGTAAAACAGGGAACTATGGCTACACCTTC. This encodes CASSKTGNYGYTF.

This chain uses TRBV28 with TRBJ1-4; weak D call: TRBD1 (5 bases). Trimming stripped 5 bases from V and 0 bases from J, with 13 bases between. CDR3 length: 16 residues. CDR1 MDHEN and CDR2 SYDVKM come from the germline V gene. CDR3 DNA sequence: TGTGCCAGCAGTCGGGACTACGATGCAACTAATGAAAAACTGTTTTTT. Amino acids: CASSRDYDATNEKLFF.

This clone was found a few times. The chain employs TRBV19 and TRBJ1-2, with D tentatively TRBD1 (6 bases). This CDR3 is 13 amino acids long. Germline lookup yields CDR1 LNHDA and CDR2 SQIVND (reference sequence). V dropped 5 bases and J dropped 6 bases, with 13 bases sitting between them. The CDR3 nucleotides read TGTGCCAGTAGTGAACAGGGATTCGATGGCTACACCTTC. As protein: CASSEQGFDGYTF.

The genes are TRBV7-2 and TRBJ2-5; D perhaps matches TRBD1 (6 bases). The CDR3 spans 14 residues. The germline gives CDR1 SGHTA, CDR2 FQGNSA. The V and J ends lost 5 bases and 2 bases respectively, with 12 bases between them. CDR3 region: CASSQQGQQETQYF. CDR3 nucleotides: TGTGCCAGCAGCCAACAGGGACAACAAGAGACCCAGTACTTC.

This clone came up once. The V gene is TRBV7-8, the J gene TRBJ1-5, with 8 bases aligning to TRBD1. With 5 bases clipped from V and 7 bases from J, the junction kept 10 bases outside the gene matches. Germline assignment: CDR1 SGHVS and CDR2 FQNEAQ. CDR3 length: 15 residues. CDR3 nucleotides: TGTGCCAGCAGCCTAGGGACAGGCCAAGGGCAGCCCCAGCATTTT. It codes for CASSLGTGQGQPQHF.

This chain links TRBV2 with TRBJ2-5, with D maybe TRBD2 (6 bases). Germline CDR1 reads SNHLY; CDR2 reads FYNNEI. The CDR3 runs to 14 residues. Trimming removed 0 bases at V and 5 bases at J, with 10 bases between. This chain's CDR3 is CASSEALGGETQYF. CDR3 sequence (DNA): TGTGCCAGCAGTGAAGCGCTTGGGGGGGAGACCCAGTACTTC.

The chain uses TRBV10-3 and TRBJ2-2, with 9 bases aligning to TRBD1. The CDR3 sequence is 15 residues long. V trimming: 5 bases; J trimming: 3 bases; junction bases outside the gene matches: 4. From germline, CDR1 is ENHRY and CDR2 SYGVKD. CDR3 nucleotides: TGTGCCATCAGTACAGGGGGCGAGGACACCGGGGAGCTGTTTTTT. The encoded protein is CAISTGGEDTGELFF.

J is TRBJ2-1 and V is TRBV5-1; 9 bases line up with TRBD2. Germline-derived CDR1 and CDR2 are SGHRS and YFSETQ. Trimming took 4 bases from V and 4 from J; bases not matched to a gene: 6. The CDR3 is 15 amino acids. CDR3 nucleotides: TGCGCCAGCAGCGCCGGGCTAGCGGGGTACAATGAGCAGTTCTTC. This translates into CASSAGLAGYNEQFF. Full variable domain (remainder filled in from reference TRBV5-1 and TRBJ2-1): KAGVTQTPRYLIKTRGQQVTLSCSPISGHRSVSWYQQTPGQGLQFLFEYFSETQRNKGNFPGRFSGRQFSNSRSEMNVSTLELGDSALYLCASSAGLAGYNEQFFGPGTRLTVL.

This chain uses TRBV6-1 with TRBJ1-6; perhaps TRBD1 as D (6 bases). This CDR3 contains 14 residues. Germline assignment: CDR1 MNHNS and CDR2 SASEGT. V was clipped by 3 bases and J by 11 bases, with 14 bases between them. The CDR3: CASSDRGRGAPLHF. The CDR3 DNA follows: TGTGCCAGCAGTGACCGGGGGAGGGGGGCACCCCTCCACTTT.

About this clone itself: The junction departs from the called germline gene at one end, perhaps through a read error. The chain employs TRBV7-7 and TRBJ2-5, with D possibly matching TRBD1 (6 bases). The CDR3 is made up of 13 amino acids. Germline CDR1 and CDR2: SSHAT and FNYEAQ (reference sequence). In DNA form, the CDR3 reads TGTGCTAGCAGCCCGGGGCAGGGGGAGACCCAGTACTTC. Its protein product is CASSPGQGETQYF.

This clone was observed a handful of times. The chain recombines TRBV2 with TRBJ2-2; 8 bases match TRBD2. V shed 4 bases, J shed 0 bases, and the junction held 1 base outside the gene matches. This CDR3 has 15 amino acids. CDR1 is SNHLY, CDR2 FYNNEI, per germline. The CDR3 here is CASSGLASNTGELFF. The CDR3 DNA reads TGTGCCAGCAGTGGACTAGCGTCGAACACCGGGGAGCTGTTTTTT.

The V call is TRBV29-1, the J call TRBJ1-1, with D maybe TRBD1 (6 bases). This CDR3 spans 15 amino acids. V lost 7 bases and J lost 0, with 18 bases in between. Germline CDR1 is SQVTM and CDR2 is ANQGSEA. The CDR3 region is CSGYPKGHLNTEAFF. The CDR3 coding sequence is TGCAGCGGTTACCCGAAGGGACACCTGAACACTGAAGCTTTCTTT.

Concerning this clone: Additional DNA sequences in this sample encode the identical CDR3. This rearrangement joins TRBV27 to TRBJ1-5, with unresolved D. The CDR3 spans 13 residues. Germline V lookup: CDR1 MNHEY, CDR2 SMNVEV (reference sequence). With 3 bases removed from V and 2 bases from J, the gap between germline ends came to 5 bases. CDR3 nucleotide sequence: TGTGCCAGCAGTTTCCGTGGCAATCAGCCCCAGCATTTT. It translates to CASSFRGNQPQHF.